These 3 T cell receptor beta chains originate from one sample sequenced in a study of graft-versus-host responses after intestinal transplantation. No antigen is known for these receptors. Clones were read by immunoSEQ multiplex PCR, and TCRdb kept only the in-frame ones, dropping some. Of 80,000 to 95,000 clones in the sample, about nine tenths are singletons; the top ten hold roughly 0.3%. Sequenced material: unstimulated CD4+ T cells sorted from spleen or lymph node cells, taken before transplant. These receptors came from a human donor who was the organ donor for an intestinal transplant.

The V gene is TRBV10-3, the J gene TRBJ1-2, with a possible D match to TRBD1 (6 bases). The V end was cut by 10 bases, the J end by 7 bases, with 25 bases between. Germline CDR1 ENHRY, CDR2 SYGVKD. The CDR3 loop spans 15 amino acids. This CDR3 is CATSAGVGALFGYTF. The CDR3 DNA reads TGTGCCACGTCCGCAGGGGTGGGCGCCCTTTTTGGCTACACCTTC.

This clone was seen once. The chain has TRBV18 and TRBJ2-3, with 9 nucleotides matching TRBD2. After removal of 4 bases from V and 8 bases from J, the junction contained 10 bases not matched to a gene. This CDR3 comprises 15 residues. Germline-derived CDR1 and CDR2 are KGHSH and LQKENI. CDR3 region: CASSRGTSPLGTQYF. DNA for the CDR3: TGTGCCAGCTCACGAGGGACTAGCCCACTTGGTACGCAGTATTTT.

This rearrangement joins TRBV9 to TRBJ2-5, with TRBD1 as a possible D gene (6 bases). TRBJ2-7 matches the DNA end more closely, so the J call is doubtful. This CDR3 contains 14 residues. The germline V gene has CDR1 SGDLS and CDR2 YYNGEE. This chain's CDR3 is CASSVAGDIYEQYF. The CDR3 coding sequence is TGTGCCAGCAGCGTAGCAGGGGACATCTACGAGCAGTACTTC.